This T cell receptor beta chain derives from a study of T cell responses to AZD1222 COVID-19 vaccine. Germline V gene data show CDR1 as MDHEN and CDR2 as SYDVKM. The CDR3 spans 12 residues. V was clipped by 6 bases and J by 7 bases, with 11 bases between them. Clones were sequenced by immunoSEQ multiplex PCR, and TCRdb holds only the in-frame ones, with some missing. Here the sample spans 100,000 or so clones, around 83% being singletons. A single count supports this clone. This receptor was identified in an adult in good health. The V and J genes are TRBV28 and TRBJ2-3, with a tentative D call TRBD2 (6 bases). The input for sequencing was peripheral blood, taken on day 0 of AZD1222 vaccination. CDR3 sequence (DNA): TGTGCCAGCAGACTTAGCGGTAATACGCAGTATTTT. It specifies CASRLSGNTQYF.